A selection of T cell receptor beta chains follows, all from one sample in a study of cytomegalovirus exposure and HLA in healthy donors. TCRdb's copy holds only in-frame clones and misses some; the assay was immunoSEQ multiplex PCR. The table lists approximately 180,000 clones, about 87% of them singletons. What was sequenced was PBMCs. All receptors come from a woman in her 30s in good health and CMV-seronegative. CDR3s include the opening cysteine and the closing phenylalanine or tryptophan. A D gene is named only where the DNA matches it firmly. Some rows have no size entry. The others give once, few or many, or a class for an expanded clone.

J	D	size	V	DNA	CDR3
TRBJ2-1	TRBD1	-	TRBV5-1	TGCGCCAGCAGCTCACGGGACAGCGAGCAGTTCTTC	CASSSRDSEQFF
TRBJ1-2	TRBD1	-	TRBV19	TGTGCCAGTAGTACCACTCACAGGGGAGCGAACTATGGCTACACCTTC	CASSTTHRGANYGYTF
TRBJ1-1	-	-	TRBV7-8	TGTGCCAGCAGCTTAGGCGGGGGGCTTACTGAAGCTTTCTTT	CASSLGGGLTEAFF
TRBJ1-1	TRBD1	-	TRBV7-2	TGTGCCAGCAGCCGGGACAGGAGAAACACTGAAGCTTTCTTT	CASSRDRRNTEAFF
TRBJ1-2	-	-	TRBV9	TGTGCCAGCAGAGACATGGGTGGCTACACCTTC	CASRDMGGYTF
TRBJ1-2	TRBD1	-	TRBV5-8	TGTGCCAGCAGCAGGCCAGGGGGCGTAAAGGGCTACACCTTC	CASSRPGGVKGYTF
TRBJ2-1	-	-	TRBV6-5	TGTGCCAGCAGGGAGGACGGTACCTCCTACAATGAGCAGTTCTTC	CASREDGTSYNEQFF
TRBJ2-3	TRBD2	-	TRBV9	TGTGCCAGCAGCGTAGGGCGCGGGGGGGGTTCAGATACGCAGTATTTT	CASSVGRGGGSDTQYF
TRBJ2-3	-	-	TRBV7-9	TGTGCCAGCAGCTCCTCCGAGGGCGCAGATACGCAGTATTTT	CASSSSEGADTQYF
TRBJ2-3	TRBD1	-	TRBV19	TGTGCCAGTAGTTCTTCCGGGACAGGGTTCGTTTTGGACACAGATACGCAGTATTTT	CASSSSGTGFVLDTDTQYF
TRBJ2-3	-	-	TRBV27	TGTGCCAGCAGTTCCAGGGCTCATACGCAGTATTTT	CASSSRAHTQYF
TRBJ1-1	TRBD1	once	TRBV5-1	TGCGCCAGCAGCGCGGTAGACAGGGGGCCCGCTGAAGCTTTCTTT	CASSAVDRGPAEAFF
TRBJ2-2	TRBD2	-	TRBV2	TGTGCCAGCAGTGGTTGGCTAGCGGGGGGCTTCAACACCGGGGAGCTGTTTTTT	CASSGWLAGGFNTGELFF
TRBJ1-4	TRBD1	-	TRBV7-2	TGTGCCAGCAGGGGAACAGGGGAACAGATTGAAAAACTGTTTTTT	CASRGTGEQIEKLFF
TRBJ1-5	TRBD1	-	TRBV6-5	TGTGCCAGCAGTATAGGGACAGGCGATCAGCCCCAGCATTTT	CASSIGTGDQPQHF
TRBJ1-6	-	few	TRBV7-9	TGTGCCAGCGGCTCTACCCACAAGAGGCCCCTCCACTTT	CASGSTHKRPLHF
TRBJ1-2	-	-	TRBV18	TGTGCCAGCTCACCGGCGGTGATGTATGGCTACACCTTC	CASSPAVMYGYTF
TRBJ1-2	-	-	TRBV16	TGTGCCAGCAGCCCGGGGATTTCGAACTATGGCTACACCTTC	CASSPGISNYGYTF
TRBJ2-7	-	-	TRBV10-3	TGTGCCACACAAGGGAGCTCCTACGAGCAGTACTTC	CATQGSSYEQYF
TRBJ2-7	TRBD2	-	TRBV4-1	TGCGCCAGCAGCAGGACTAGCGGGGGACCCTACGAGCAGTACTTC	CASSRTSGGPYEQYF
TRBJ1-5	-	-	TRBV12-2	TGTGCAAGTCGCCGCTGGGGGACAGCCTATCAGCCCCAGCATTTT	CASRRWGTAYQPQHF
TRBJ2-3	-	-	TRBV5-1	TGCGCCAGCAGCTTGGTGGCAGTAAGCACAGATACGCAGTATTTT	CASSLVAVSTDTQYF
TRBJ2-2	-	few	TRBV30	TGTGCCTGGAGTGTACAGTCCCGCAGGGCGAACACCGGGGAGCTGTTTTTT	CAWSVQSRRANTGELFF
TRBJ2-7	TRBD2	-	TRBV5-1	TGCGCCAGCAGCTTGACAGCGGGGGGGACCTACGAGCAGTACTTC	CASSLTAGGTYEQYF
TRBJ1-4	-	-	TRBV10-3	TGTGCCATCAGGGGAACAGGGTTGAACGAAAAACTGTTTTTT	CAIRGTGLNEKLFF
TRBJ2-3	TRBD2	-	TRBV13	TGTGCCAGCAGCCCGAGCCCCAATCCCATTAGCGGGGGTTCGTTCGCAGATACGCAGTATTTT	CASSPSPNPISGGSFADTQYF
TRBJ2-7	TRBD1	-	TRBV6-6	TGTGCCAGCAGGGACAGGGGGCTTAAGTCCTACGAGCAGTACTTC	CASRDRGLKSYEQYF
TRBJ2-2	TRBD1	-	TRBV30	TGTGCCTGGAGATCCTCAGGGGGATCCGGGGAGCTGTTTTTT	CAWRSSGGSGELFF
TRBJ1-1	-	-	TRBV7-9	TGTGCCAGCAGCCCCCCGGGGGATACTGAAGCTTTCTTT	CASSPPGDTEAFF
TRBJ2-1	-	-	TRBV30	TGTGCCTGGAGTGTAGACTCAACCTCACAGTTCTTC	CAWSVDSTSQFF
TRBJ2-3	TRBD2	-	TRBV9	TGTGCCAGCAGCGTACCTAGCGGGGGCCTTACCACAGATACGCAGTATTTT	CASSVPSGGLTTDTQYF
TRBJ1-2	TRBD1	-	TRBV27	TGTGCCAGCAGCCAGAGTCCCGGGACAGCCTTAGGAAACTATGGCTACACCTTC	CASSQSPGTALGNYGYTF
TRBJ1-2	TRBD1	-	TRBV10-3	TGTGCCATCAGAGAATCAGGGGGACGGATCAGCTATGGCTACACCTTC	CAIRESGGRISYGYTF
TRBJ2-2	-	-	TRBV7-9	TGTGCCAGCAGCCACACGAACACCGGGGAGCTGTTTTTT	CASSHTNTGELFF
TRBJ2-1	-	-	TRBV19	TGTGCCGCGGGGGCGAATGAGCAGTTCTTC	CAAGANEQFF
TRBJ2-1	TRBD2	-	TRBV4-2	TGTGCCAGCAGCCTGAGGACTAGCGGGGAGAACAATGAGCAGTTCTTC	CASSLRTSGENNEQFF
TRBJ1-4	-	-	TRBV19	TGTGCCAGTGGAATAAGGGGACTCGAAAAACTGTTTTTT	CASGIRGLEKLFF
TRBJ1-6	TRBD1	few	TRBV5-6	TGTGCCAGCAGCCCCGGACAGGGATATTCACCCCTCCACTTT	CASSPGQGYSPLHF
TRBJ1-2	TRBD1	-	TRBV9	TGTGCCAGCAGCGCCGGGACAGTTGGCTACACCTTC	CASSAGTVGYTF
TRBJ1-2	TRBD1	-	TRBV2	TGTGCCAGCAGTGAAGGACCAGGGGGTAACTACTATGGCTACACCTTC	CASSEGPGGNYYGYTF
TRBJ2-7	TRBD2	-	TRBV7-2	TGTGCCAGCAGCTTAAGATCAAGCGGGGCGGCGTACTTC	CASSLRSSGAAYF
TRBJ2-3	TRBD2	-	TRBV27	TGTGCCAGCCGGCCAGCGGGGTGGGCAGATACGCAGTATTTT	CASRPAGWADTQYF